This T cell receptor (beta chain) stems from a study of PD-L1 blockade in urothelial cancer. Assay used: immunoSEQ multiplex PCR; TCRdb lists only in-frame clones, some missing. The table has 40,000 to 45,000 clones, 85% to 90% seen once. Looked up from germline, CDR1 is SGHTA and CDR2 is FQGTGA. There are 13 residues in the CDR3. With 2 bases removed from V and 11 bases from J, the gap between germline ends came to 10 bases. V usage is TRBV7-3 and J usage is TRBJ1-6; D not resolved. Sequencing was performed on PBMCs, taken around atezolizumab (anti-PD-L1) treatment. This TCR was sampled from a woman aged 55 to 70 with urothelial cancer. The CDR3 reads CASSLELEPPLHF. CDR3 nucleotides: TGTGCCAGCAGCTTAGAGCTAGAGCCACCCCTCCACTTT.